A single sample gave rise to the 19 T cell receptor beta chains below, sequenced in a study of T-cell reconstitution after alpha-beta-depleted transplantation in children. Unique molecular identifiers were built into the TCRbeta library. TCRdb reprocessed the PCR reads with MiXCR, giving one entry per CDR3 protein. The table shows some 500,000 distinct CDR3 sequences, with about 18% occurring only once. This specimen consisted of PBMCs from the stem cell graft donor, obtained from the stem cell graft. These receptors originate from a human donor who donated a stem cell graft to a child with acute lymphoblastic leukemia.

This clonotype was seen a handful of times. The chain joins TRBV4-1 to TRBJ1-2; 7 positions match TRBD1. Unmatched junction bases numbered 6, after V lost 2 bases and J lost 3 bases. Germline CDR1 is MGHRA and CDR2 is YSYEKL. CDR3 length: 15 residues. For the CDR3, the DNA is TGCGCCAGCAGCCAACGTTATCAGGGGGACTATGGCTACACCTTC. It yields the protein CASSQRYQGDYGYTF.

This clonotype has a handful of counts. At one of its ends the junction is not consistent with the germline gene, which may arise from a read error. V gene TRBV5-1 combines with J gene TRBJ2-1; D is perhaps TRBD2 (6 bases). This CDR3 has 15 residues. The V gene's germline CDR1 is SGHRS and CDR2 YFSETQ. For the CDR3, the DNA is TGCGCCAGCAACTTGGCTAGCGCCTACTACAATGAGCAGTTCTTC. Its translation is CASNLASAYYNEQFF.

In this sample, this clonotype turned up a few times. The chain combines TRBV10-2 with TRBJ1-5; D is perhaps TRBD1 (5 bases). Trimming stripped 6 bases from V and 4 bases from J, with 10 bases between. Per the germline V gene, CDR1 is WSHSY and CDR2 is SAAADI. The CDR3 totals 13 residues. CDR3 sequence reads: CASSIRDNQPQHF. Written as DNA, the CDR3 is TGCGCCAGCAGCATCAGGGATAATCAGCCCCAGCATTTT.

The chain employs TRBV6-2 or TRBV6-3 and TRBJ2-1; TRBD2 matches 9 bases. Losses at the gene ends were 6 bases for V and 6 bases for J; bases not matched to a gene: 12. Germline V gene sequence: CDR1 MNHEY, CDR2 SVGEGT. The CDR3 is made up of 16 amino acids. The chain's CDR3 is CASSSNPGLAGNEQFF. CDR3 nucleotides: TGTGCCAGCAGCTCTAATCCGGGACTAGCCGGCAATGAGCAGTTCTTC.

The chain uses TRBV7-2 and TRBJ1-3, with D hard to call. The CDR3 extends over 16 amino acids. V was clipped by 1 base and J by 4 bases, with 14 bases between them. Germline V gene sequence: CDR1 SGHTA, CDR2 FQGNSA. The CDR3, as DNA: TGTGCCAGCAGCTTAGGAAAGACTCGAACAGGAAACACCATATATTTT. This encodes CASSLGKTRTGNTIYF.

In this sample, this clonotype turned up a few times. The chain joins TRBV5-6 to TRBJ2-1; 10 nucleotides agree with TRBD2. Germline CDR1 reads SGHDT; CDR2 reads YYEEEE. V trimming: 1 base; J trimming: 8 bases; junction bases outside the gene matches: 6. This CDR3 region has 15 residues. Written as DNA, the CDR3 is TGTGCCAGCAGCTTGCTGGCTAGCGGGAGATATGAGCAGTTCTTC. Residues: CASSLLASGRYEQFF.

V gene TRBV27 combines with J gene TRBJ2-7, with D hard to call. The V gene lost 5 bases and the J gene lost 0 bases, with 17 bases spanning the gap. The CDR3 runs 16 residues. The germline CDR1 and CDR2 sequences are MNHEY and SMNVEV (reference sequence). This CDR3 is CASSPSDGFDSYEQYF. CDR3 sequence (DNA): TGTGCCAGCAGTCCCTCGGACGGATTTGACTCCTACGAGCAGTACTTC.

The chain has TRBV19 and TRBJ2-7, with a tentative D call TRBD2 (5 bases). Deletions cut 2 bases from V and 2 bases from J, with 10 bases between. The CDR3 spans 14 residues. CDR1 and CDR2 from the germline V gene are LNHDA and SQIVND (reference sequence). The CDR3, as DNA: TGTGCCAGTAGTATATCGGGGATCGCCTACGAGCAGTACTTC. Protein: CASSISGIAYEQYF.

The chain links TRBV5-6 to TRBJ2-1, with D possibly matching TRBD2 (5 bases). CDR1 and CDR2 (germline): SGHDT, YYEEEE. This CDR3 has 16 amino acids. With 0 bases removed from V and 4 bases from J, the gap between germline ends came to 14 bases. CDR3 residues: CASSLAAGAGYNEQFF. CDR3 in DNA: TGTGCCAGCAGCTTGGCCGCGGGTGCTGGATACAATGAGCAGTTCTTC.

As DNA, the CDR3 is TGTGCCAGCAGCTTAGACCCCACAGCTCAAGAGACCCAGTACTTC. The encoded protein is CASSLDPTAQETQYF. The V call is TRBV7-3, the J call TRBJ2-5; D is ambiguous. The CDR3 loop spans 15 amino acids. CDR1 and CDR2 from the germline V gene are SGHTA and FQGTGA. V was cut by 2 bases and J by 2 bases, with 12 bases left in between.

This clonotype was detected only a few times. V usage is TRBV9 and J usage is TRBJ2-7; perhaps TRBD2 as D (6 bases). This CDR3 has 15 residues. CDR1 is SGDLS and CDR2 is YYNGEE in the germline V gene. Deletions cut 3 bases from V and 3 bases from J, with 16 bases between. This CDR3 is CASSGGIGTYYEQYF. The CDR3 DNA follows: TGTGCCAGCAGCGGGGGGATCGGGACTTACTACGAGCAGTACTTC.

This clonotype appeared a few times. The chain employs TRBV2 and TRBJ1-1, with D tentatively TRBD1 (5 bases). V lost 3 bases and J 1 base, leaving 12 bases between the germline ends. Germline lookup yields CDR1 SNHLY and CDR2 FYNNEI. CDR3 length: 15 amino acids. The CDR3, as DNA: TGTGCCAGCAGTGAGGAGGGACTCAGGAACACTGAAGCTTTCTTT. Translated, it gives CASSEEGLRNTEAFF.

V gene TRBV5-1 combines with J gene TRBJ2-7; 11 positions agree with TRBD2. V lost 7 bases to trimming and J lost 2 bases; unmatched junction nucleotides: 14. The germline gives CDR1 SGHRS, CDR2 YFSETQ. The CDR3 loop spans 17 amino acids. The CDR3 DNA sequence: TGCGCCAGCTCCATTTCCCCCACTAGCGGGAGCACCTACGAGCAGTACTTC. Translated, it gives CASSISPTSGSTYEQYF.

The rearrangement uses TRBV7-3 and TRBJ1-2; no definite D call. The V end lost 5 bases, the J end lost 4 bases, and 14 bases lay between the germline ends. CDR1 and CDR2 from the germline V gene are SGHTA and FQGTGA. The CDR3 consists of 14 residues. The CDR3 reads CASSPVGDGYGYTF. The DNA for the CDR3 is TGTGCCAGCAGCCCGGTCGGGGATGGCTATGGCTACACCTTC.

The rearrangement uses TRBV6-5 and TRBJ2-2, with 11 bases fitting TRBD1. This CDR3 has 16 residues. V shed 4 bases and J 0 bases; nucleotides not matched to a gene: 1. The germline CDR1 and CDR2 sequences are MNHEY and SVGAGI. This CDR3 reads CASSLDRGPNTGELFF. The CDR3, as DNA: TGTGCCAGCAGTTTGGACAGGGGGCCGAACACCGGGGAGCTGTTTTTT.

This clonotype was seen a few times. The chain joins TRBV7-9 to TRBJ1-5; D is perhaps TRBD1 (5 bases). Germline loops: CDR1 SEHNR, CDR2 FQNEAQ (reference sequence). The CDR3 is 13 amino acids. Trimming left V 4 bases short and J 6 bases short, with 10 bases between. The DNA for the CDR3 is TGTGCCAGCAGCTACCAGGGAGGTCAGCCCCAGCATTTT. This sequence encodes CASSYQGGQPQHF.

J is TRBJ1-1 and V is TRBV27; D is undetermined. There are 13 residues in the CDR3. Germline V CDR1 and CDR2: MNHEY, SMNVEV (reference sequence). Trimming removed 7 bases at V and 1 base at J, with 10 bases between. This CDR3 is CASIGDGNTEAFF. The CDR3 DNA is TGTGCCAGCATCGGAGACGGGAACACTGAAGCTTTCTTT.

The chain couples TRBV29-1 to TRBJ2-3, with D uncertain. The V end was cut by 4 bases, the J end by 5 bases, with 10 bases between. Looked up from germline, CDR1 is SQVTM and CDR2 is ANQGSEA. The CDR3 runs 12 residues. In nucleotides, the CDR3 is TGCAGCGTTGGGGCCCCTTTAGATACGCAGTATTTT. Amino acids: CSVGAPLDTQYF.

This clonotype was found a few times. This chain connects TRBV12-3 or TRBV12-4 to TRBJ1-1; D uncertain. The length of the CDR3 is 15 residues. The germline V and J ends were trimmed by 3 bases and 4 bases, with 15 bases remaining between them. CDR3 in amino acids: CASSFGVLEGTEAFF. CDR3 in DNA: TGTGCCAGCAGTTTTGGGGTCCTAGAGGGCACTGAAGCTTTCTTT.